The clone carrying this TCR beta chain was counted once. The antigen is undetermined. Profiling relied on immunoSEQ multiplex PCR, and the TCRdb table lists in-frame clones only, not all of them. The sample contains some 50,000 clones, around 84% of which appear only once. The length of the CDR3 is 14 residues. The germline gives CDR1 SNHLY, CDR2 FYNNEI. V lost 4 bases and J lost 3; bases outside the gene matches: 6. This sample is drawn from a study of graft-versus-host responses after intestinal transplantation. Whole-study results and caveats: Patients with graft-donor T cell macrochimerism had high graft-versus-host to host-versus-graft clonal ratios in allografts.

The chain combines TRBV2 with TRBJ2-7, with TRBD2 identical over 7 bases. This sample comprised unstimulated CD4+ T cells sorted from spleen or lymph node cells, obtained before transplant. The TCR was taken from a human donor who was the organ donor for an intestinal transplant. The DNA for the CDR3 is TGTGCCAGCAGTGGACTAGCCGGAATCTACGAGCAGTACTTC. Protein: CASSGLAGIYEQYF.